Below, 3 T cell receptor beta chains from the same sample are listed, as sequenced in a study of blood T cell repertoires in COVID-19. The data were produced by immunoSEQ multiplex PCR, yet TCRdb's version contains in-frame clones alone and is incomplete. The sample carries tens of thousands of clones, roughly 86% recorded once. Sequenced sample: peripheral blood. These receptors were collected from a woman aged 45-60 years with active or convalescent COVID-19.

The rearrangement uses TRBV21-1 and TRBJ1-2; no DNA check was done on the table's D call, TRBD1. TRBV21-1 is termed a pseudogene. The CDR3 is 14 amino acids. In DNA, the CDR3 is TGTGCCAGCAGCAAAGTTGACAGGGACTATGGCTACACCTTC. Translated: CASSKVDRDYGYTF.

The chain is built from TRBV13 and TRBJ1-2; unclear D gene. Trimming shortened V by 4 bases and J by 4 bases, and 16 bases separated the two germline ends. This CDR3 is 15 amino acids long. Germline loops: CDR1 PRHDT, CDR2 FYEKMQ (reference sequence). CDR3 nucleotide sequence: TGTGCCAGCAGCTCCCTCTCGGAGAGATTCTATGGCTACACCTTC. Residues: CASSSLSERFYGYTF.

The chain couples TRBV9 to TRBJ2-2, with 11 nucleotides matching TRBD2. V trimming: 4 bases; J trimming: 7 bases; junction bases outside the gene matches: 6. CDR1 and CDR2 (germline): SGDLS, YYNGEE. There are 15 residues in the CDR3. CDR3 DNA sequence: TGTGCCAGCAGCACTAGCGGGAGTATAAACGGGGAGCTGTTTTTT. Amino acid sequence: CASSTSGSINGELFF.